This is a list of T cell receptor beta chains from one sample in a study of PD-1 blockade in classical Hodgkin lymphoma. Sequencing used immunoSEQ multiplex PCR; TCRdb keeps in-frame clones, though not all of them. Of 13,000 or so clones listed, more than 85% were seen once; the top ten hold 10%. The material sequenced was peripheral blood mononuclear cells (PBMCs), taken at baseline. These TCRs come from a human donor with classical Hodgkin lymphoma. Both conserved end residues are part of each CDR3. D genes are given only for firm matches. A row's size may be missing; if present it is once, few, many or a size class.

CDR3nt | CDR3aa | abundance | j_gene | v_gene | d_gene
TGTGCCAGCAGCCGACAGGGGGGCACTGAAGCTTTCTTT | CASSRQGGTEAFF | - | TRBJ1-1 | TRBV7-9 | TRBD1
TGTGCCAGCAGCCAAGATAGCGGGGGGGCCTACAATGAGCAGTTCTTC | CASSQDSGGAYNEQFF | - | TRBJ2-1 | TRBV14 | TRBD2
TGTGCCAGCAGCCCTGACAGGGGTTTGAACACCGGGGAGCTGTTTTTT | CASSPDRGLNTGELFF | - | TRBJ2-2 | TRBV7-9 | TRBD1
TGTGCCAGTCGGGGACAGGGTCAGTATAGCAATCAGCCCCAGCATTTT | CASRGQGQYSNQPQHF | - | TRBJ1-5 | TRBV19 | TRBD1
TGCGCCAGCAGCACGGGACAGGCGGGGTATGGCTACACCTTC | CASSTGQAGYGYTF | - | TRBJ1-2 | TRBV5-1 | TRBD1
TGTGCCAGCAGCCGACTAGAGAGCTCCTACAATGAGCAGTTCTTC | CASSRLESSYNEQFF | - | TRBJ2-1 | TRBV6-5 | -
TGCGCCAGCAGCTTGGCGGGGGCGCGGGAGCAGCCCCAGCATTTT | CASSLAGAREQPQHF | once | TRBJ1-5 | TRBV5-1 | -
TGTGCCAGCAGCCCGAGACAGCTGGGTGGCTACACCTTC | CASSPRQLGGYTF | - | TRBJ1-2 | TRBV9 | -
TGTGCCAGCAGTGAGACAGGGAGTTTCCCCGACGAGCAGTACTTC | CASSETGSFPDEQYF | - | TRBJ2-7 | TRBV6-1 | TRBD1
TGCGCCAGCAGCTACCTGTACGGGGAGCTGTTTTTT | CASSYLYGELFF | - | TRBJ2-2 | TRBV5-1 | -
TGCGCCAGCAGCTTGGGGGAGGGGCCGAACACTGAAGCTTTCTTT | CASSLGEGPNTEAFF | - | TRBJ1-1 | TRBV5-1 | -
TGTGCCAGCAGTCAAGCAAGCTGGAATTCACCCCTCCACTTT | CASSQASWNSPLHF | - | TRBJ1-6 | TRBV2 | -
TGCGCCAGCAGCGGGACCGGGACAGTTCCTCCACAGTACTTC | CASSGTGTVPPQYF | few | TRBJ2-7 | TRBV5-1 | TRBD1
TGTGCCAGCAGCTTGGCGAATAGGGGGCCAAACACCATATATTTT | CASSLANRGPNTIYF | - | TRBJ1-3 | TRBV5-6 | TRBD1
TGTGCCAGCAGTCTCACCGGGACAGGGGATGGCTACACCTTC | CASSLTGTGDGYTF | few | TRBJ1-2 | TRBV27 | TRBD1
TGTGCCATCCGACGGGCAGGAAGCTCCTACGAGCAGTACTTC | CAIRRAGSSYEQYF | - | TRBJ2-7 | TRBV6-5 | -
TGCGCCAGCAGCTTGGGAGGATGGGTTGGCGAGCAGTACTTC | CASSLGGWVGEQYF | once | TRBJ2-7 | TRBV5-1 | -